These 9 T cell receptor beta chains were all obtained from the same sample, sequenced in a study of cytomegalovirus exposure and HLA in healthy donors. PCR was performed using 60 Vbeta and 13 Jbeta primers. The table came from immunoSEQ multiplex PCR; TCRdb's copy has only in-frame clones and leaves some out. The data show some 130,000 clones, with approximately 85% seen just once and roughly 7.8% held by the top ten. The sequencing input was PBMCs. Source of these receptors: a woman aged 50 to 60 in good health and CMV-seropositive.

The rearrangement joins TRBV5-4 to TRBJ2-1; TRBD2 matches 7 bases. V lost 4 bases and J lost 9; bases outside the gene matches: 4. CDR1 is SGHNT and CDR2 is YYREEE in the germline V gene (reference sequence). CDR3 length: 12 amino acids. For the CDR3, the DNA is TGTGCCAGCAGCCCTGGGGGGGTTGAGCAGTTCTTC. It encodes CASSPGGVEQFF.

V gene TRBV2 combines with J gene TRBJ2-7, with 8 nucleotides matching TRBD1. From germline, CDR1 is SNHLY and CDR2 FYNNEI. The CDR3 totals 14 residues. V shed 6 bases, J shed 0 bases, and the junction held 4 bases outside the gene matches. The CDR3 reads CASRVDRVSYEQYF. The CDR3 DNA reads TGTGCCAGCAGGGTGGACAGGGTCTCCTACGAGCAGTACTTC.

The genes are TRBV5-1 and TRBJ1-3, with TRBD1 matching 9 bases. The length of the CDR3 is 14 residues. V lost 4 bases, J lost 4 bases, and 3 bases stayed unmatched. Germline lookup yields CDR1 SGHRS and CDR2 YFSETQ. The CDR3 spells CASSGDREGNTIYF. CDR3 sequence (DNA): TGCGCCAGCAGCGGGGACAGGGAGGGAAACACCATATATTTT. Drawing the rest from reference TRBV5-1 and TRBJ1-3, the complete variable domain is KAGVTQTPRYLIKTRGQQVTLSCSPISGHRSVSWYQQTPGQGLQFLFEYFSETQRNKGNFPGRFSGRQFSNSRSEMNVSTLELGDSALYLCASSGDREGNTIYFGEGSWLTVV.

V is TRBV7-8 and J is TRBJ2-7; 7 bases are shared with TRBD1. This CDR3 has 14 residues. The junction had 10 bases not matched to a gene; V was cut back by 7 bases and J by 4 bases. CDR1 and CDR2 from the germline V gene are SGHVS and FQNEAQ. CDR3 in amino acids: CASKPRGLGYEQYF. As DNA, the CDR3 is TGTGCCAGCAAACCTAGGGGGCTGGGTTACGAGCAGTACTTC.

With regard to this clone: The junction differs from germline at one of its ends, possibly a read error. This chain links TRBV7-9 with TRBJ1-6, with no clear D. Germline V gene sequence: CDR1 SEHNR, CDR2 FQNEAQ (reference sequence). This CDR3 is built from 15 residues. CDR3 bases: TGTTCCAGCAGCTCCCCTCCGGGGTCCGCTTCACCCCTCCACTTT. Translated: CSSSSPPGSASPLHF.

This clone was picked up a small number of times. V and J are TRBV5-4 and TRBJ2-5; no reliable D call. The CDR3 sequence is 13 residues long. The germline V and J ends were trimmed by 5 bases and 2 bases, with 10 bases remaining between them. Germline CDR1 SGHNT, CDR2 YYREEE (reference sequence). This CDR3 reads CASSVEPQETQYF. CDR3 bases: TGTGCCAGCAGTGTAGAACCACAAGAGACCCAGTACTTC.

This sequence joins TRBV28 and TRBJ2-7; D perhaps matches TRBD2 (5 bases). This CDR3 spans 14 amino acids. Per the germline V gene, CDR1 is MDHEN and CDR2 is SYDVKM. The V gene lost 3 bases and the J gene lost 0 bases, with 9 bases spanning the gap. DNA for the CDR3: TGTGCCAGCAGTTTCGGACTCCTCTCCTACGAGCAGTACTTC. Protein product: CASSFGLLSYEQYF.

V and J are TRBV27 and TRBJ2-5; D is possibly TRBD1 (5 bases). This CDR3 region has 15 residues. Germline assignment: CDR1 MNHEY and CDR2 SMNVEV (reference sequence). Between the trimmed V and J ends, which lost 2 bases and 7 bases, there was a span of 17 bases. CDR3 sequence reads: CASSLDGHSGLTQYF. CDR3 coding DNA: TGTGCCAGCAGTTTAGATGGACACTCCGGTCTGACCCAGTACTTC.

This chain joins TRBV5-1 and TRBJ1-3, with D perhaps matching TRBD1 (6 bases). The CDR3 loop spans 14 amino acids. Germline-derived CDR1 and CDR2 are SGHRS and YFSETQ. Trimming pared 4 bases from V and 4 bases from J, leaving 12 bases between. CDR3 sequence (DNA): TGCGCCAGCAGCCTCGGACAGATGGGAAACACCATATATTTT. Residues: CASSLGQMGNTIYF.